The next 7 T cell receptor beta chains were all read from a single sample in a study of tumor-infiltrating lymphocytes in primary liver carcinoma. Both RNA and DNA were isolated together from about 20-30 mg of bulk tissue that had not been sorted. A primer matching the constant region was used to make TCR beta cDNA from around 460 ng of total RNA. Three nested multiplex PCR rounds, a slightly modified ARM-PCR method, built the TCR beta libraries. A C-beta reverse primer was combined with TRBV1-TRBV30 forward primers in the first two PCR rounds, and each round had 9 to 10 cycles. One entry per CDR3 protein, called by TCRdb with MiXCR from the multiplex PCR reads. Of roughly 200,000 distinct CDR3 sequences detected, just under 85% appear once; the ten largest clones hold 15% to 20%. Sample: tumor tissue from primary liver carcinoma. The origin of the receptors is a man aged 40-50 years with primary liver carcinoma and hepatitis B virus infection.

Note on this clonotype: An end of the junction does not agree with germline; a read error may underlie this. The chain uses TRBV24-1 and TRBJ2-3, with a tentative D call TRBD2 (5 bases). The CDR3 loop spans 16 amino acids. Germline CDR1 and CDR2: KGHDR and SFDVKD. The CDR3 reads CATSDLGSPSIDTQYF. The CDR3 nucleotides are TGCGCCACCAGTGATTTGGGGTCCCCTAGCATAGATACGCAGTATTTT.

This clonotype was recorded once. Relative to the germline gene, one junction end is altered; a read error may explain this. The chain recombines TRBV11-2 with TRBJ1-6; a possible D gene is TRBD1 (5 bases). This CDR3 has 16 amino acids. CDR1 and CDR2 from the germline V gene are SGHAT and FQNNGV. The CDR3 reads CASSLGDHGYYPPLHF. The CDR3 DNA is TGTGCCAGCAGTTTAGGGGACCACGGTTATTATCCACCCCTCCACTTT.

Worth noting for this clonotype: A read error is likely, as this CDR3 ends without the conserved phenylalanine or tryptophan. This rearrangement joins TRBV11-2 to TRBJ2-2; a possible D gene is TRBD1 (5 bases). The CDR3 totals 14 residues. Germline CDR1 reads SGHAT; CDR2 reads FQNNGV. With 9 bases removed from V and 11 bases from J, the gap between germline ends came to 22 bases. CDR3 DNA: TGTGCCAGTAGCACAGACTCGGACACCAGAGAGCTGTTTTGT. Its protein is CASSTDSDTRELFC.

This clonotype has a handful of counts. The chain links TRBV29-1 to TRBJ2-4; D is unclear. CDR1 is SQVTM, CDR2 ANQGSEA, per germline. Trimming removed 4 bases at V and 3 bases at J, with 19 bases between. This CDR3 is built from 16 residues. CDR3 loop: CSVVTLSRLVKNIQYF. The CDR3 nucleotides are TGCAGCGTTGTTACCCTAAGCCGGCTAGTCAAAAACATTCAGTACTTC.

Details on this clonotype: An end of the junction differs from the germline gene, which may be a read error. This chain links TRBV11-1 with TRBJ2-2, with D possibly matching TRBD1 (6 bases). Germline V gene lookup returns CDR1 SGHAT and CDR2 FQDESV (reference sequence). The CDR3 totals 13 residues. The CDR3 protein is CVSSFWDTREVFF. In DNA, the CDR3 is TGTGTCAGCAGCTTTTGGGACACCAGGGAAGTGTTTTTT. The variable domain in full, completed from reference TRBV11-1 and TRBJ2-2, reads EAEVAQSPRYKITEKSQAVAFWCDPISGHATLYWYRQILGQGPELLVQFQDESVVDDSQLPKDRFSAERLKGVDSTLKIQPAELGDSAMYLCVSSFWDTREVFFGEGSRLTVL.

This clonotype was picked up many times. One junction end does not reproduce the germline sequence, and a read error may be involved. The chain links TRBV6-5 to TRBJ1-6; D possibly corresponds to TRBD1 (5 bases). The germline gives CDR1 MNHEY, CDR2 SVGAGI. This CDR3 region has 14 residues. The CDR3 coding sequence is TGTGCCAGCAGTTACGGCCAGGGCCCCTCACCCTTCCACTTT. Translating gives CASSYGQGPSPFHF.

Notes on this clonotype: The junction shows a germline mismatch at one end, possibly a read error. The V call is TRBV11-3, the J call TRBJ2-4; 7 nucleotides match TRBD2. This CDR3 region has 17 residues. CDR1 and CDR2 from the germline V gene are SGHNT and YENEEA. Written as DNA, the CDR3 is TGTGCCATCAGCTTTCCCGGGACTATCGGGACGAAATACATCCAGTACTTC. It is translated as CAISFPGTIGTKYIQYF. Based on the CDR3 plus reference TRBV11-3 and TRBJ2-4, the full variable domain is EAGVVQSPRYKIIEKKQPVAFWCNPISGHNTLYWYLQNLGQGPELLIRYENEEAVDDSQLPKDRFSAERLKGVDSTLKIQPAELGDSAVYLCAISFPGTIGTKYIQYFGAGTRLSVL.